This T cell receptor (beta chain) originates from a study of monozygotic twins with inflammatory bowel disease. Study results and limitations: IBD patients share fewer clonotypes with other people than healthy twins do, especially with disease activity.

Notes on this clonotype: As yet, its antigen is unknown.

CDR1 and CDR2 from the germline V gene are SGHNT and YYREEE (reference sequence). The CDR3 totals 16 residues. TCRdb reprocessed the 5' RACE reads and keeps a single row for each CDR3 protein, giving no DNA. This listing includes over 100,000 distinct CDR3 sequences. The receptor comes from a human donor with ulcerative colitis or Crohn's disease, or a healthy co-twin of an affected twin (not recorded which). Sequences were obtained from blood. The chain recombines TRBV5-4 with TRBJ2-3; TCRdb gives TRBD2 as the D gene, but with no DNA this cannot be confirmed. The CDR3 sequence is CSSSLQRGDHTDTQYF.